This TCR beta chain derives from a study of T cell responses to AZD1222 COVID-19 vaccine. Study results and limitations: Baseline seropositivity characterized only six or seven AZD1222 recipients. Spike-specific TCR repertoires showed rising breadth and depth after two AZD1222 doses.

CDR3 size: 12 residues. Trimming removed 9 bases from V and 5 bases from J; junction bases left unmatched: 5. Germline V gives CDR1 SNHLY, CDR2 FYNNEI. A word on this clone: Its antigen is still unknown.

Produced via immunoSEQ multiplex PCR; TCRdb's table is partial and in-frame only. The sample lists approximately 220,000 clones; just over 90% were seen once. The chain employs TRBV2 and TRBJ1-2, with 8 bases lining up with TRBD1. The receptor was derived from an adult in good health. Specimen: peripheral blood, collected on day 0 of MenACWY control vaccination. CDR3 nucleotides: TGTGCCAGTGGGACAGGCGTTTATGGCTACACCTTC. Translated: CASGTGVYGYTF. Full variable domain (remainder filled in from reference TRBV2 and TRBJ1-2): EPEVTQTPSHQVTQMGQEVILRCVPISNHLYFYWYRQILGQKVEFLVSFYNNEISEKSEIFDDQFSVERPDGSNFTLKIRSTKLEDSAMYFCASGTGVYGYTFGSGTRLTVV.